This T cell receptor beta chain emerged from a study of T cells expressing NK-cell markers (TCRdb year 2020). General notes on the study: TCR beta-chain repertoires were profiled in sorted CD3+CD56+NKG2C+, CD3+CD56+NKG2C- and CD3+CD56-NKG2C+ T-cell subsets from about 8 donors. Among the eight sequenced donors, only one was HCMV-seronegative, while the other seven were HCMV-seropositive. Randomly selected healthy volunteers, three men and five women, were used as the eight sequenced donors. Libraries were sequenced as 2 x 150 bp reads on Illumina HiSeq 2000/2500, MiSeq or NextSeq. Summary of the overall study and its limitations: Whether the expanded NKG2C-expressing T cell clones were specific for HCMV antigens remained unclear. In six donors, the dominant CD3+CD56+NKG2C+ clonotypes ranked among the top 10 CD8+ clonotypes, making up 1.0-7.0% of CD8+ T cells. Those dominant clonotypes were again the most abundant among CD3+CD56-NKG2C+ cells in several donors, at about 25-65%.

A commercial ELISA kit detecting HCMV-specific IgG in serum was used to determine HCMV serostatus. Peripheral blood mononuclear cells were isolated from blood by Ficoll density gradient centrifugation. This sample was sequenced with an Illumina HiSeq 2000. TCR beta cDNA libraries were made by 5'RACE template switching that added a universal primer site and unique molecular identifiers. Priming for cDNA synthesis came from the TCR beta constant segment, and two successive PCR amplification steps followed. For the original study's pipeline: Reads were demultiplexed and grouped by UMI with MIGEC, and clonotypes were assembled and quantified with MiTCR. To exclude erroneous sequences, any TCR cDNA sequence not supported by at least two reads was discarded. Downstream repertoire analysis used the tcR package, and clonotypes were matched across fractions by CDR3 nucleotide sequence plus V segment. Antigen specificity was annotated against VDJdb with VDJmatch, allowing one amino acid substitution in CDR3. After the reads were reprocessed by TCRdb, one entry was made per CDR3 protein sequence, with no DNA. What appears here as the V and J calls and clone size reflects TCRdb's work, not the paper's. This sample's clone table shows roughly 150,000 distinct CDR3 sequences. Around 20% of the sample is in the top ten clones.

About this clonotype: It has no known antigen specificity.

CDR1 and CDR2 (SGDLS, YYNGEE) derive from the germline V gene. The CDR3 goes from the cysteine to the phenylalanine over 16 residues. The protein alone is recorded here. The sequencing sample was made of blood T cells: a sorted CD56 or NKG2C T cell subset, CD4+ or CD8+ T cells, or bulk PBMC T cells (not recorded which). This receptor was identified in a woman aged 18 to 75 in good health. The chain was built from TRBV9 and TRBJ1-1; TCRdb lists TRBD1, though no DNA is available to test this call. The CDR3 has the sequence CASSVDGWTERTEAFF.